This TCR beta chain was sequenced during a study of identical twins. This clonotype was seen many times. Its antigen is not known. General study points: Findings came from cross-sectional statistics, without long-term follow-up of donors. The models systematically underestimated how much out-of-frame TCR alpha was shared in monozygotic twins. Cord blood's abundant beta clonotypes had fewer insertions, unlike memory repertoires. Beta out-of-frame sequences showed weaker excess twin sharing.

MiXCR, run by TCRdb on the 5' RACE reads, gives a single entry per CDR3 protein. Of 550,000 to 700,000 distinct CDR3 sequences in the sample, more than 9% were seen once. Separately, the same data were catalogued under a study of yellow fever vaccine responses in identical twins.

The TCR was taken from a woman aged 18-29 years in good health. Sequencing was performed on PBMCs.

CDR3 bases: TGTGCCAGCAGTGACTCGGGACTAGCGAGCTCCTACAATGAGCAGTTCTTC. It encodes CASSDSGLASSYNEQFF. This chain joins TRBV6-4 and TRBJ2-1; 10 bases match TRBD2. The CDR3 contains 17 residues. Per germline, CDR1 MRHNA and CDR2 SNTAGT. V gave up 0 bases and J gave up 0 bases; unmatched junction bases: 2.